Below are 20 T cell receptor beta chains sequenced from a single sample in a study of OX40 agonist ivuxolimab in advanced cancers. Sequenced by immunoSEQ multiplex PCR; TCRdb stores in-frame clones only, minus some. The table has about 79,000 clones, roughly 88% seen once. Sequencing was performed on CD4+ or CD8+ T cells sorted from blood, taken in a trial of the OX40 agonist ivuxolimab. Receptor source: an adult with an advanced solid tumor such as melanoma, head and neck, liver or kidney cancer.

The V gene is TRBV7-9, the J gene TRBJ2-7; a weak D match, TRBD2 (6 bases). Trimming stripped 6 bases from V and 3 bases from J, with 12 bases between. The CDR3 is made up of 13 amino acids. Germline assignment: CDR1 SEHNR and CDR2 FQNEAQ (reference sequence). The DNA for the CDR3 is TGTGCCAGCAGGCGACTAGATAGCTACGAGCAGTACTTC. Its protein product is CASRRLDSYEQYF.

Here the CDR3 reads CASRQGTFMEQYF. The CDR3 nucleotides read TGTGCCAGCAGACAGGGAACCTTTATGGAGCAGTACTTC. J is TRBJ2-7 and V is TRBV6-5; possibly TRBD1 for D (6 bases). Germline lookup yields CDR1 MNHEY and CDR2 SVGAGI. There are 13 residues in the CDR3. With 6 bases removed from V and 7 bases from J, the gap between germline ends came to 16 bases.

The rearrangement links TRBV27 to TRBJ2-7, with a possible D match to TRBD1 (6 bases). Trimming pared 8 bases from V and 0 bases from J, leaving 14 bases between. The CDR3 sequence is 14 residues long. CDR1 MNHEY and CDR2 SMNVEV come from the germline V gene (reference sequence). CDR3 loop: CASSGDSSSYEQYF. The CDR3 coding sequence is TGTGCCAGCTCAGGGGATAGTTCCTCCTACGAGCAGTACTTC.

The chain joins TRBV30 to TRBJ1-2; D remains ambiguous. This CDR3 has 13 residues. The germline V and J ends were trimmed by 0 bases and 4 bases, with 9 bases remaining between them. Germline lookup yields CDR1 GTSNPN and CDR2 SVGIG (reference sequence). The CDR3 loop reads CAWSVGHSYGYTF. In DNA, the CDR3 is TGTGCCTGGAGTGTAGGTCACAGCTATGGCTACACCTTC.

The chain joins TRBV4-2 to TRBJ2-7; 16 positions match TRBD2. The V gene end was trimmed by 5 bases and the J gene end by 11 bases; junction bases not matched to a gene: 6. CDR3 size: 14 residues. From germline, CDR1 is LGHNA and CDR2 YNFKEQ. CDR3 loop: CASSSGLAGGRKYF. Written as DNA, the CDR3 is TGTGCCAGCAGCTCGGGACTAGCGGGAGGGAGGAAGTACTTC.

V gene TRBV19 combines with J gene TRBJ2-5; 13 positions match TRBD2. CDR3 length: 15 residues. Germline values: CDR1 LNHDA, CDR2 SQIVND (reference sequence). V lost 7 bases to trimming and J lost 5 bases; unmatched junction nucleotides: 7. CDR3 sequence (DNA): TGTGCCAGTACCCGGGGACTAGCGGGGTCCGAGACCCAGTACTTC. It specifies CASTRGLAGSETQYF.

The gene calls are TRBV7-9 and TRBJ1-1; D is possibly TRBD1 (5 bases). V was cut by 0 bases and J by 3 bases, with 5 bases left in between. There are 13 residues in the CDR3. In germline, CDR1 is SEHNR, CDR2 FQNEAQ (reference sequence). In DNA, the CDR3 is TGTGCCAGCAGCTTAGCAGGGGACACTGAAGCTTTCTTT. Its protein product is CASSLAGDTEAFF.

The gene calls are TRBV18 and TRBJ2-1; D might be TRBD2 (5 bases). The CDR3 contains 15 residues. Deletions cut 3 bases from V and 0 bases from J, with 9 bases between. The V gene's germline CDR1 is KGHSH and CDR2 LQKENI. The CDR3 is CASSPELDSYNEQFF. In DNA form, the CDR3 reads TGTGCCAGCTCACCGGAACTAGACTCCTACAATGAGCAGTTCTTC. Full variable domain (missing parts from reference TRBV18 and TRBJ2-1): NAGVMQNPRHLVRRRGQEARLRCSPMKGHSHVYWYRQLPEEGLKFMVYLQKENIIDESGMPKERFSAEFPKEGPSILRIQQVVRGDSAAYFCASSPELDSYNEQFFGPGTRLTVL.

Relative to its sample, this clone is medium-sized (0.01 to 0.1%). The gene calls are TRBV9 and TRBJ2-3, with 10 nucleotides matching TRBD2. The CDR3 loop spans 17 amino acids. Trimming took 3 bases from V and 4 from J; bases not matched to a gene: 11. The germline V gene has CDR1 SGDLS and CDR2 YYNGEE. The CDR3 bases are TGTGCCAGCAGCGCCCTAGGAGGAGCGGGAGGGTCAGATACGCAGTATTTT. Residues: CASSALGGAGGSDTQYF.

The chain links TRBV7-2 to TRBJ1-1, with TRBD1 as a possible D gene (5 bases). V was trimmed by 4 bases and J by 3 bases, leaving 18 bases between them. This CDR3 contains 16 residues. Germline V gene lookup returns CDR1 SGHTA and CDR2 FQGNSA. Written as DNA, the CDR3 is TGTGCCAGCAGCTCCGCCCTGTCCGAGGGGTACACTGAAGCTTTCTTT. This encodes CASSSALSEGYTEAFF.

The chain carries TRBV30 and TRBJ2-2; TRBD1 or TRBD2 may be the D gene (6 bases each). The germline V and J ends were trimmed by 5 bases and 4 bases, with 17 bases remaining between them. CDR1 is GTSNPN, CDR2 SVGIG, per germline (reference sequence). The CDR3 is 15 residues long. The CDR3 nucleotides are TGTGCCTGGGCGGATGCACAGGGAGGCACCGGGGAGCTGTTTTTT. Translated, it gives CAWADAQGGTGELFF. Looking up the rest from reference TRBV30 and TRBJ2-2 gives the full variable domain: SQTIHQWPATLVQPVGSPLSLECTVEGTSNPNLYWYRQAAGRGLQLLFYSVGIGQISSEVPQNLSASRPQDRQFILSSKKLLLSDSGFYLCAWADAQGGTGELFFGEGSRLTVL.

This clone was counted between two and nine times. The chain recombines TRBV18 with TRBJ2-7; D gene ambiguous. Germline V gene sequence: CDR1 KGHSH, CDR2 LQKENI. Trimming cost V 3 bases and J 0 bases, with 3 bases left between them. The CDR3 sequence is 12 residues long. The CDR3 region has the DNA TGTGCCAGCTCACCGACCTCCTACGAGCAGTACTTC. It encodes CASSPTSYEQYF.

This rearrangement joins TRBV7-3 to TRBJ2-2, with D tentatively TRBD1 (5 bases). The germline V gene has CDR1 SGHTA and CDR2 FQGTGA. Trimming took off 2 bases at V and 1 base at J, with 5 bases between the two ends. This CDR3 contains 14 residues. The CDR3 DNA is TGTGCCAGCAGCTTACAGGGGAACACCGGGGAGCTGTTTTTT. Protein: CASSLQGNTGELFF.

This clone was seen only a few times. The chain carries TRBV19 and TRBJ2-1; tentative D call: TRBD2 (6 bases). CDR3 length: 14 amino acids. Trimming took 2 bases from V and 8 from J, leaving 13 bases between them. The germline V gene has CDR1 LNHDA and CDR2 SQIVND (reference sequence). The CDR3 reads CASSISRRGYEQFF. Here the CDR3 DNA reads TGTGCCAGTAGTATATCCCGGCGGGGCTATGAGCAGTTCTTC.

The J gene is TRBJ2-5, the V gene TRBV27; 9 bases are shared with TRBD2. The trim removed 2 bases at V and 4 bases at J, leaving 5 bases unmatched. Germline V lookup: CDR1 MNHEY, CDR2 SMNVEV (reference sequence). The CDR3 consists of 15 residues. The DNA of the CDR3 is TGTGCCAGCAGTTTAGGGACTAGCCTCGTAGAGACCCAGTACTTC. This gives the protein CASSLGTSLVETQYF.

The chain employs TRBV21-1 and TRBJ1-5; the tabulated D call, TRBD1, remains unverified against the DNA. TRBV21-1 is recorded as a pseudogene. This CDR3 has 19 amino acids. In nucleotides, the CDR3 is TGTGCCAGCAGCAAAACACCCCGGGACAGGGATGTCGGCAATCAGCCCCAGCATTTT. Protein: CASSKTPRDRDVGNQPQHF.

The chain uses TRBV6-5 and TRBJ2-1, with TRBD2 as a possible D gene (5 bases). This CDR3 contains 15 residues. V was clipped by 6 bases and J by 3 bases, with 15 bases between them. CDR1 MNHEY and CDR2 SVGAGI come from the germline V gene. CDR3 sequence (DNA): TGTGCCAGCAGCGGACTGACTCGAAACTACAATGAGCAGTTCTTC. It specifies CASSGLTRNYNEQFF.

The CDR3 coding sequence is TGTGCCAGCATTACAGAAATTGCAGGAAACACCATATATTTT. Amino acid sequence: CASITEIAGNTIYF. The chain links TRBV21-1 to TRBJ1-3; the tabulated D call, TRBD1, remains unverified against the DNA. TRBV21-1 counts as a pseudogene. The CDR3 runs 14 residues.

V is TRBV19 and J is TRBJ2-5; TRBD2 aligns across 8 bases. CDR1 is LNHDA and CDR2 is SQIVND in the germline V gene (reference sequence). Trimming cost V 5 bases and J 11 bases; bases outside gene matches: 19. There are 16 residues in the CDR3. This CDR3 is CASSYLPPAVQREQYF. The CDR3, as DNA: TGTGCCAGTAGTTACTTACCCCCCGCCGTACAGCGGGAGCAGTACTTC.

This chain connects TRBV4-2 to TRBJ2-1, with 9 positions matching TRBD1. CDR1 LGHNA and CDR2 YNFKEQ come from the germline V gene. The CDR3 is 16 residues long. The V segment lost 3 bases and the J segment 4 bases; nucleotides outside the gene matches: 7. This CDR3 is CASSHEDRGSYNEQFF. CDR3 sequence (DNA): TGTGCCAGCAGCCATGAAGACAGGGGGTCTTACAATGAGCAGTTCTTC.